This TCR beta chain is drawn from a study of low-dose radiotherapy and immunotherapy resistance in tumors. This clonotype was recorded at least ten times. CDR1 MNHEY and CDR2 SVGEGT come from the germline V gene. This CDR3 has 15 amino acids. V dropped 5 bases and J dropped 2 bases, with 14 bases sitting between them. Both TCRalpha and TCRbeta chains were reverse transcribed with V-gene-specific primers. TCRs were put through 20 to 25 PCR cycles of amplification with Phusion. A constant-region primer and the V-primer adapter served as the primer pair. Each CDR3 protein gets one entry after TCRdb re-called the reads with MiXCR. The profile shows 85,000 to 95,000 distinct CDR3 sequences, more than 7.5% of them singletons. Time point here: before trial treatment.

The chain is built from TRBV6-2 or TRBV6-3 and TRBJ2-3, with D perhaps matching TRBD1 or TRBD2 (5 bases each). This receptor was identified in a male donor with prostate cancer. The starting material was PBMCs, obtained before treatment. CDR3 sequence (DNA): TGTGCCAGCAGTCTTGGGACGTACCTCACAGATACGCAGTATTTT. It codes for CASSLGTYLTDTQYF.